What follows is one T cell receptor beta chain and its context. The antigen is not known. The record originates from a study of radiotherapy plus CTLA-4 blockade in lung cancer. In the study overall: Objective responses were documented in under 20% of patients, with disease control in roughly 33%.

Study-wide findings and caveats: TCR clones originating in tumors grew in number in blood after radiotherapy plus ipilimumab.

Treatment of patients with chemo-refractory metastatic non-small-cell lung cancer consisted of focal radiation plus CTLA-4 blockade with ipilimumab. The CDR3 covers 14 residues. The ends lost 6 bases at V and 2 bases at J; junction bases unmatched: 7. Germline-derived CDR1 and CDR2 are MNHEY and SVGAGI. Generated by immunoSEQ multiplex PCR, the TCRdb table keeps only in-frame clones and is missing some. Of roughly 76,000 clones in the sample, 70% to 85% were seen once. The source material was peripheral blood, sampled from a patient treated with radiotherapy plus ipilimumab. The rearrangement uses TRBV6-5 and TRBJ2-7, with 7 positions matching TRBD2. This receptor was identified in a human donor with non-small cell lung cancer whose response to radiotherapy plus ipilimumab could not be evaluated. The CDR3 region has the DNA TGTGCCAGCAGGCTCCTAGCGGTAACCTACGAGCAGTACTTC. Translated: CASRLLAVTYEQYF.